The clone carrying this T cell receptor beta chain was found many times. Its specificity is not known. CDR3 length equals 16 residues. V shed 10 bases and J 0 bases; nucleotides not matched to a gene: 4. The germline gives CDR1 SGHTA, CDR2 FQGNSA. This specimen comes from a study of T cell repertoires in cytomegalovirus infection. About the research overall: Public TCR beta signatures were indicative of both CMV infection and a matching HLA type.

MiXCR was run by TCRdb on the reads, yielding one entry per CDR3 protein. The table lists around 630,000 distinct CDR3 sequences, roughly 26% of them singletons. Study-wide points: Using cumulative public TCR beta family frequency, the authors identified those who carried CMV together with the relevant HLA. In two of eight donors, the top clonotype was HLA-C-restricted CMV-specific.

Sequenced sample: CD8+ T cells from PBMCs. This chain links TRBV7-2 with TRBJ2-3, with TRBD2 identical over 16 bases. The clonotype was recovered from a human donor in good health (CMV status not recorded). Some clones in this sample may be carry-over from other donors' samples. CDR3: CATGLAGGPSTDTQYF. As DNA, the CDR3 is TGTGCCACGGGACTAGCGGGGGGGCCCAGCACAGATACGCAGTATTTT.